These T cell receptor beta chains were read from a single sample in a study of lymphopenia after photon versus proton radiotherapy. Generated by immunoSEQ multiplex PCR, the TCRdb table keeps only in-frame clones and is missing some. The repertoire holds tens of thousands of clones, with nearly 95% as singletons. The sample in question was peripheral blood, obtained from a patient treated with photon-based radiotherapy. The source is a woman aged 50 to 65 with cholangiocarcinoma. Each CDR3 is given with its conserved first and last residue. The order of the fields is J gene, V gene, clone size, CDR3 protein. Some rows mark clone size as missing; the rest say once, few, many or name a class of expanded clone.

TRBJ1-1 | TRBV18 | . | CASSPGTGRSEAFF
TRBJ1-2 | TRBV14 | . | CASSRRGAQGTNYGYTF
TRBJ1-1 | TRBV5-4 | . | CASSLGDRGLGPEAFF
TRBJ1-3 | TRBV5-5 | . | CASSLQVGAGNTIYF
TRBJ1-2 | TRBV15 | . | CATSRQRGTAYGYTF
TRBJ1-2 | TRBV18 | . | CASSDYYGYTF
TRBJ2-1 | TRBV5-6 | . | CASSFQVGRNEQFF
TRBJ1-2 | TRBV5-6 | . | CASSADYRGRGYTF
TRBJ1-6 | TRBV6-1 | . | CASSEATGLNSPLHF
TRBJ2-7 | TRBV5-4 | few | CASSFDGSYEQYF
TRBJ1-5 | TRBV19 | . | CASSIVTLRGNQPQHF
TRBJ1-2 | TRBV6-6 | . | CASSDGTSLWGYTF
TRBJ1-6 | TRBV7-6 | . | CASSLAWRDSSPLHF
TRBJ2-3 | TRBV5-1 | . | CASSLGLGPTDTQYF
TRBJ1-1 | TRBV18 | . | CASSGGENTEAFF
TRBJ1-2 | TRBV27 | . | CASSPRGNSNYGYTF
TRBJ1-1 | TRBV14 | . | CASSQQGYTEAFF
TRBJ1-2 | TRBV7-8 | . | CASSLALRDGGYGYTF
TRBJ1-4 | TRBV5-1 | . | CASSLDGQGNNEKLFF
TRBJ2-7 | TRBV14 | . | CASKSQFTYEQYF
TRBJ1-2 | TRBV4-3 | . | CASSQDERTGPRGYTF
TRBJ2-5 | TRBV6-6 | . | CASSPRQGPHQETQYF
TRBJ2-5 | TRBV10-2 | . | CASSEFRTGETQYF
TRBJ2-3 | TRBV10-3 | . | CAIRGQEQYF
TRBJ1-2 | TRBV4-3 | . | CASSQERAGDGYTF
TRBJ2-4 | TRBV30 | . | CAWSVSRLLAKNIQYF
TRBJ2-5 | TRBV11-2 | . | CASSYGTSGETQYF
TRBJ1-1 | TRBV11-2 | . | CASGGGLRTEAFF
TRBJ1-1 | TRBV18 | . | CASSPGTLLNTEAFF
TRBJ2-7 | TRBV5-1 | . | CASSSTSYEQYF
TRBJ1-1 | TRBV6-5 | . | CASSPGLTEAFF
TRBJ1-1 | TRBV18 | . | CASSPTGQGLVGTEAFF
TRBJ1-1 | TRBV6-5 | . | CASSYSDTLNTEAFF
TRBJ1-6 | TRBV7-2 | . | CASSLGVSNSPLHF
TRBJ1-1 | TRBV7-8 | . | CASSLGWTFTEAFF
TRBJ1-4 | TRBV30 | . | CAWETGEKLFF
TRBJ1-1 | TRBV4-2 | . | CASSLIGASNTEAFF
TRBJ2-5 | TRBV2 | . | CASRLEQGQETQYF
TRBJ1-5 | TRBV9 | . | CASSEGQAGQPQHF
TRBJ1-6 | TRBV5-1 | . | CASSTGRQNSPLHF
TRBJ1-2 | TRBV25-1 | . | CASSEPGRNYGYTF
TRBJ2-3 | TRBV2 | once | CASNAGYTDTQYF
TRBJ1-5 | TRBV18 | . | CASSLYSNQPQHF
TRBJ2-7 | TRBV10-2 | . | CASSERGISYEQYF
TRBJ1-4 | TRBV5-8 | . | CASSLDAGNLFRPNEKLFF
TRBJ1-4 | TRBV19 | . | CASSIVVYNEKLFF
TRBJ1-2 | TRBV10-1 | few | CASSEQGSWGYTF
TRBJ1-5 | TRBV18 | few | CASSPRGLEGSNQPQHF
TRBJ2-7 | TRBV7-9 | . | CASSTPYEQYF
TRBJ2-2 | TRBV18 | . | CASSPTQRQGTGELFF
TRBJ2-5 | TRBV6-6 | . | CASSLRLAGVQETQYF
TRBJ2-3 | TRBV14 | . | CASSRSLVGTDTQYF
TRBJ2-3 | TRBV2 | . | CASRVSESVGTDTQYF
TRBJ2-3 | TRBV18 | . | CASSSGRITQYF
TRBJ1-2 | TRBV2 | . | CASSYQGIGYTF
TRBJ1-1 | TRBV6-5 | few | CASSYSTGRTEAFF
TRBJ1-3 | TRBV4-1 | . | CASSPGQVSSGNTIYF
TRBJ1-6 | TRBV28 | . | CASRDQGIANSPLHF
TRBJ1-2 | TRBV29-1 | . | CSVRGRGYGYTF